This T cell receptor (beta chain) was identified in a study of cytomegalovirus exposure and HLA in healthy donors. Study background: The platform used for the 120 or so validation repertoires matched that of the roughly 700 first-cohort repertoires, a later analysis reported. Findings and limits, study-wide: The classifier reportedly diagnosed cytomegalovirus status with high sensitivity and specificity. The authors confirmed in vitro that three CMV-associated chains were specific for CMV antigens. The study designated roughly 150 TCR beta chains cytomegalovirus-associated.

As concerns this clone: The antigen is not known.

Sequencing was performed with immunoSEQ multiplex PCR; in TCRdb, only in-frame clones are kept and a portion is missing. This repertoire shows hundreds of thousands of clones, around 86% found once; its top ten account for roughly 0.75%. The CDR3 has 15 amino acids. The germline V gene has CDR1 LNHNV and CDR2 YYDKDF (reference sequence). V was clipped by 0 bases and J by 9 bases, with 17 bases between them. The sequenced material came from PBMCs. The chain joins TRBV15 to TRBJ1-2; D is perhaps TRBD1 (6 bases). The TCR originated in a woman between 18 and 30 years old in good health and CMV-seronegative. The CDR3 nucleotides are TGTGCCACCAGCAGAGATAGGCAGGGGCGCGTACGCTACACCTTC. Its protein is CATSRDRQGRVRYTF.